The following is a T cell receptor (beta chain) sequence with its context. The antigen is undetermined. Produced via immunoSEQ multiplex PCR; TCRdb's table is partial and in-frame only. The top ten clones hold approximately 6.5% of a sample with tens of thousands of clones, around 86% of them seen once. The germline V gene encodes CDR1 SQVTM and CDR2 ANQGSEA. This CDR3 is built from 11 residues. The V end was cut by 2 bases, the J end by 5 bases, with 6 bases between. This specimen belongs to a study of OX40 agonist ivuxolimab in advanced cancers. Study overall: With ivuxolimab, an agonistic anti-OX40 (CD134) antibody, patients were treated. The study's findings and limits: At doses 0.1 to 3.0 mg/kg, CD4+ and CD8+ clones expanded.

The chain carries TRBV29-1 and TRBJ1-2; D unclear. The source of this sequence is an adult with an advanced solid tumor such as melanoma, head and neck, liver or kidney cancer. The sequences come from CD4+ or CD8+ T cells sorted from blood, collected in a trial of the OX40 agonist ivuxolimab. The CDR3 loop reads CSVEFDYGYTF. As DNA, the CDR3 is TGCAGCGTTGAATTTGATTATGGCTACACCTTC.